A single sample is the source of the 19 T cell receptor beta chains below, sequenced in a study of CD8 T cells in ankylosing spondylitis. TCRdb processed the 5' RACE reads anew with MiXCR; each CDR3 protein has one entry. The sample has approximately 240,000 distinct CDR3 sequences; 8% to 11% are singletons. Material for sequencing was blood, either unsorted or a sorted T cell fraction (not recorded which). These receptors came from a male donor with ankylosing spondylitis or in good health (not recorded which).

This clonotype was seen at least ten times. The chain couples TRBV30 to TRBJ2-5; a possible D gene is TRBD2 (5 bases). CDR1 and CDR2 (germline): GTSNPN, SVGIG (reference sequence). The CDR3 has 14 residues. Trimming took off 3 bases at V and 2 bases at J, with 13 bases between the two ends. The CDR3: CAWRVEADQETQYF. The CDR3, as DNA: TGTGCCTGGAGAGTGGAAGCGGATCAAGAGACCCAGTACTTC. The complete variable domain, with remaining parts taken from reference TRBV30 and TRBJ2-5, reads SQTIHQWPATLVQPVGSPLSLECTVEGTSNPNLYWYRQAAGRGLQLLFYSVGIGQISSEVPQNLSASRPQDRQFILSSKKLLLSDSGFYLCAWRVEADQETQYFGPGTRLLVL.

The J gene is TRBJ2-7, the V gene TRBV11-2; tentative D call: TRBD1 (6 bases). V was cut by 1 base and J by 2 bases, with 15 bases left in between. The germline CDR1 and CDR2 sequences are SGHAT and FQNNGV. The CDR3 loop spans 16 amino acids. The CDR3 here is CASSLVPTGRTYEQYF. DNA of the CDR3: TGTGCCAGCAGCTTAGTCCCCACAGGGCGGACCTACGAGCAGTACTTC.

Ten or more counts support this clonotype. The CDR3 reads CSAGPLETQYF. The CDR3 coding sequence is TGCAGTGCTGGCCCCTTGGAGACCCAGTACTTC. V and J are TRBV20-1 and TRBJ2-5; no firm D call. The CDR3 has 11 residues. Looked up from germline, CDR1 is DFQATT and CDR2 is SNEGSKA (reference sequence). Trimming took 5 bases from V and 5 from J, leaving 9 bases between them.

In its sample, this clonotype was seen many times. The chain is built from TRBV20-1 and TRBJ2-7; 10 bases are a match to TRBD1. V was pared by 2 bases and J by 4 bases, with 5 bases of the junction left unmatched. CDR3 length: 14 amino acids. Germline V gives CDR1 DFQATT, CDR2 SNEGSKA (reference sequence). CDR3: CSARSRQGAYEQYF. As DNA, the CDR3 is TGCAGTGCTAGATCGAGACAGGGGGCGTACGAGCAGTACTTC.

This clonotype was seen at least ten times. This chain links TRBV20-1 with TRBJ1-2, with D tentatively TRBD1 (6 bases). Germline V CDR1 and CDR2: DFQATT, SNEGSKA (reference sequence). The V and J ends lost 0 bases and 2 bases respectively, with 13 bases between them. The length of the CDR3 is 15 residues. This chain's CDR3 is CSARDVQGINYGYTF. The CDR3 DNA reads TGCAGTGCTAGAGATGTACAGGGCATAAACTATGGCTACACCTTC.

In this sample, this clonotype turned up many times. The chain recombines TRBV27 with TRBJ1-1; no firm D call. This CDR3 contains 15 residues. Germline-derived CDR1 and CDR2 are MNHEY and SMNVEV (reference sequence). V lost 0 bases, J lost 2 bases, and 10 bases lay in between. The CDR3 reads CASSLSKQHNTEAFF. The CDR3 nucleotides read TGTGCCAGCAGTTTATCGAAACAGCATAACACTGAAGCTTTCTTT.

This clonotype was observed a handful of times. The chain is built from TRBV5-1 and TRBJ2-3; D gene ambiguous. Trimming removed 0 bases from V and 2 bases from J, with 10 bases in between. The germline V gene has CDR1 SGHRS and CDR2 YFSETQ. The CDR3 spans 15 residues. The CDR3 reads CASSLVGSFTDTQYF. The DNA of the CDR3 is TGCGCCAGCAGCTTGGTGGGCAGCTTCACAGATACGCAGTATTTT.

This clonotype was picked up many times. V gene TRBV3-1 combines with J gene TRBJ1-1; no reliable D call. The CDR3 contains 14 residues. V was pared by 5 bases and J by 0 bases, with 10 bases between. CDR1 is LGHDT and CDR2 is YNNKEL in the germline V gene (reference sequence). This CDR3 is CASSKATVNTEAFF. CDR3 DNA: TGTGCCAGCAGCAAAGCCACTGTGAACACTGAAGCTTTCTTT.

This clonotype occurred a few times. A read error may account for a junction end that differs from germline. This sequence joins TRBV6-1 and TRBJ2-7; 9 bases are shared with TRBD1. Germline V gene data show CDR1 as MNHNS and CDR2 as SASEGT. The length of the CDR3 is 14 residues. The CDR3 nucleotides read TGTGCCAGCAGCTCCGGAACACCGACAGGGGGAGCCCTCTTC. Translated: CASSSGTPTGGALF.

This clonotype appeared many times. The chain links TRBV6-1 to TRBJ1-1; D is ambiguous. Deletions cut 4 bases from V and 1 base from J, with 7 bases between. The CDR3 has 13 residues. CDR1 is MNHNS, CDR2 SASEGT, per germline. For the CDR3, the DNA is TGTGCCAGCAGTGTTCAGGCGAACACTGAAGCTTTCTTT. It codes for CASSVQANTEAFF.

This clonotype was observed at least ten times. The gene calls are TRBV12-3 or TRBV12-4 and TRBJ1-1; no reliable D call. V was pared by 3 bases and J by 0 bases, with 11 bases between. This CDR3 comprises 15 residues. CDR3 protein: CASSFEWQLNTEAFF. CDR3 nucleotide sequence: TGTGCCAGCAGTTTTGAGTGGCAGTTGAACACTGAAGCTTTCTTT.

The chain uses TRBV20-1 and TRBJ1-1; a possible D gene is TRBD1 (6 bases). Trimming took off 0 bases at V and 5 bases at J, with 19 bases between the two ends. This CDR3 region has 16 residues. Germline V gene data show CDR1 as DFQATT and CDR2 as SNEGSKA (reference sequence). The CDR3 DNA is TGCAGTGCTAGAGATCAGGGGTTCAGGAGCGAGACTGAAGCTTTCTTT. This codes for CSARDQGFRSETEAFF.

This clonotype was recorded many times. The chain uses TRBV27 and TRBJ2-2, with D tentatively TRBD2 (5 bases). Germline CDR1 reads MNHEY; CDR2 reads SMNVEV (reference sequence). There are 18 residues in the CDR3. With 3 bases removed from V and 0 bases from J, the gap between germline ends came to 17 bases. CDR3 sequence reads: CASSLGALRSTNTGELFF. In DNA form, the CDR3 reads TGTGCCAGCAGTTTGGGAGCGCTAAGGTCAACGAACACCGGGGAGCTGTTTTTT.

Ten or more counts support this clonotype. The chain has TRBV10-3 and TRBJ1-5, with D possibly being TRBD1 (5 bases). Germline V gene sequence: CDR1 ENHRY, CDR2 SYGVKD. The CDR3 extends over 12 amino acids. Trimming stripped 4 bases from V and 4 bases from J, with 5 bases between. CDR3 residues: CAISGGNQPQHF. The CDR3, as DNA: TGTGCCATCAGTGGGGGGAATCAGCCCCAGCATTTT.

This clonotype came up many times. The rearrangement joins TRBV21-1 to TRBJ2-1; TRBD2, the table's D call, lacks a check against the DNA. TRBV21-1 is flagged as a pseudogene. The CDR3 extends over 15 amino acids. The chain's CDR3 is CASSKKRAGHNEQFF. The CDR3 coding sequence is TGTGCCAGCAGCAAGAAGCGGGCTGGCCACAATGAGCAGTTCTTC.

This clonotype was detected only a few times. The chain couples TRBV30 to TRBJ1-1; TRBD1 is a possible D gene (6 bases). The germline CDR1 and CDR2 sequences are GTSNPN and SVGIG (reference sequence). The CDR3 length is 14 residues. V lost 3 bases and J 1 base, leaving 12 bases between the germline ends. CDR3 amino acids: CAWRQGSANTEAFF. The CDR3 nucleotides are TGTGCCTGGAGACAGGGTAGTGCGAACACTGAAGCTTTCTTT.

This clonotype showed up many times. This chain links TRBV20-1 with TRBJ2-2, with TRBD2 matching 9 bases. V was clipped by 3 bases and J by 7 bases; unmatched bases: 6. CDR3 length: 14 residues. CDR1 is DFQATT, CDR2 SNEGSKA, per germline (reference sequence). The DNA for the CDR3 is TGCAGTGCTAGTGGCGGGGGGGCGAACGGGGAGCTGTTTTTT. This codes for CSASGGGANGELFF.

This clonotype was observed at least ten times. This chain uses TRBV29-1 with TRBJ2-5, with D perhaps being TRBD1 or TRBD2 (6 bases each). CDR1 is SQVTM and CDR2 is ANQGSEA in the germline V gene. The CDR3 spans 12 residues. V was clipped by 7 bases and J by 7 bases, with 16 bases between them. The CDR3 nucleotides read TGCAGCGGTGAGGGGGGTTCGGGGACCCAGTACTTC. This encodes CSGEGGSGTQYF.

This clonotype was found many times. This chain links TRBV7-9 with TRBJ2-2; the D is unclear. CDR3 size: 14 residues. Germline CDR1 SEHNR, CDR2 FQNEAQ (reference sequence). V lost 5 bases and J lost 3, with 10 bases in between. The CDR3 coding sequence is TGTGCCAGCAGCCTGCCGATAGACACCGGGGAGCTGTTTTTT. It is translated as CASSLPIDTGELFF.